The sequence of this T cell receptor beta chain was determined in a study of tumor-infiltrating lymphocytes in primary liver carcinoma. This clonotype was picked up a small number of times. At one end, the junction sequence differs from germline, possibly due to a read error. Investigators took RNA and DNA out together from approximately 22-30 mg of unsorted bulk tissue. Total RNA amounting to around 530 ng was the source from which TCR beta cDNA was made with a constant-region primer. Libraries for TCR beta were built through three nested multiplex PCR rounds, which together made up a slightly modified ARM-PCR procedure. TCRdb passed the multiplex PCR reads through MiXCR, listing each CDR3 protein once. The table includes around 40,000 distinct CDR3 sequences, around 72% detected once. The clonotype originates from a man aged 35 to 55 with primary liver carcinoma and hepatitis B virus infection. Sample: liver tumor tissue from sampling region 2. As to subset: tumor region T2, inferior pole.

DNA of the CDR3: TGTACCAGCAGCTTAGCAGTTGACACTGAAGCTTTCTTC. It yields the protein CTSSLAVDTEAFF. The rearrangement uses TRBV11-3 and TRBJ1-1; no firm D call. CDR1 is SGHNT, CDR2 YENEEA, per germline. This CDR3 contains 13 residues.